The present T cell receptor (beta chain) was sequenced within a study of HIV-infected patients and healthy controls. This clonotype was found a few times. In TCRdb, the 5' RACE reads were re-called with MiXCR into one record per CDR3 protein. The sample lists around 67,000 distinct CDR3 sequences, 15% to 20% occurring once. Per the germline V gene, CDR1 is LGHDT and CDR2 is YNNKEL (reference sequence). The V and J ends lost 4 bases and 3 bases, in that order; junction bases with no gene match: 4. This CDR3 has 15 amino acids. The sequenced sample consisted of CD4+ T cells from blood. The sequence was collected from a human donor in good health. V and J are TRBV3-1 and TRBJ1-2; TRBD1 matches 11 bases. This chain's CDR3 is CASSPRTGGDYGYTF. The CDR3 DNA follows: TGTGCCAGCAGCCCCCGGACAGGGGGCGACTATGGCTACACCTTC.